Listed below are T cell receptor beta chains from one sample, sequenced in a study of chemoradiotherapy in HPV16-positive cancers. The table came from immunoSEQ multiplex PCR; TCRdb's copy has only in-frame clones and leaves some out. This sample carries about 32,000 clones, roughly nine tenths of them seen once, and the ten largest clones take over 3%. The source material was blood, sampled from a patient who underwent chemoradiotherapy. These receptors were obtained from a human donor with HPV-associated anogenital cancer. The CDR3 runs from the conserved cysteine through the conserved F or W. A D gene is named only where the DNA matches it firmly. Some rows have no size entry. The others give once, few or many, or a class for an expanded clone.

j_call clone_size v_call d_call cdr3_nt cdr3_aa
TRBJ2-5 . TRBV25-1 . TGTGCCAGCGCCCGGGCGAGGGAGCAGTACTTC CASARAREQYF
TRBJ2-5 . TRBV7-8 . TGTGCCAGCAGCTCGCAAGAGACCCAGTACTTC CASSSQETQYF
TRBJ1-6 . TRBV9 TRBD1 TGTGCCAGCAGCCGCGGGACAGCGAATTCACCCCTCCACTTT CASSRGTANSPLHF
TRBJ2-3 . TRBV11-3 . TGTGCCAGCAGCTTAGATACGGATACGCAGTATTTT CASSLDTDTQYF
TRBJ2-1 few TRBV10-3 . TGTGCCATCAGTGAAGGAGTAAGCAATGAGCAGTTCTTC CAISEGVSNEQFF
TRBJ2-7 . TRBV11-2 . TGTGCCAGCAGCTTCGATGACAAGGCCGAGCAGTACTTC CASSFDDKAEQYF
TRBJ2-7 . TRBV7-6 . TGTGCCAGCAGCTTATCGGTGAGGGGAGACGGCGAGCAGTACTTC CASSLSVRGDGEQYF
TRBJ2-7 few TRBV9 . TGTGCCAGCAGCGTAGAACTGGGGCGCGAGCAGTACTTC CASSVELGREQYF
TRBJ2-3 . TRBV7-2 . TGTGCCAGCAGCTTAATGGGAGGCGGGGGCACAGATACGCAGTATTTT CASSLMGGGGTDTQYF
TRBJ1-6 . TRBV6-1 . TGTGCCAGCAGTGCTCCGGGGCCCGCGGGGAATTCACCCCTCCACTTT CASSAPGPAGNSPLHF
TRBJ1-1 . TRBV29-1 TRBD1 TGCAGCGTCCGCGGACAGGGGACTGAAGCTTTCTTT CSVRGQGTEAFF
TRBJ1-5 . TRBV29-1 . TGCAGCGTTGGGGTTGGGGGCAATCAGCCCCAGCATTTT CSVGVGGNQPQHF
TRBJ1-2 . TRBV19 . TGTGCCAGTAGCCCTCAGGGGATCTATGGCTACACCTTC CASSPQGIYGYTF
TRBJ1-6 . TRBV9 . TGTGCCAGCAGCGGATCACAGGGAAACAATTCACCCCTCCACTTT CASSGSQGNNSPLHF
TRBJ2-2 . TRBV5-1 TRBD2 TGCGCCAGCAGGGACGGGGGGTTAAACACCGGGGAGCTGTTTTTT CASRDGGLNTGELFF
TRBJ1-2 . TRBV15 TRBD1 TGTGCCACCAGCGATGGACAGGGGGCGGCGGGAGGCTACACCTTC CATSDGQGAAGGYTF
TRBJ2-7 . TRBV9 TRBD2 TGTGCCAGCAGCGTAGGGACTAGCGGGAATTACGAGCAGTACTTC CASSVGTSGNYEQYF
TRBJ2-7 . TRBV7-2 TRBD2 TGTGCCAGCAGCGTCCCGGACGGGACTAGCCTCTACGAGCAGTACTTC CASSVPDGTSLYEQYF
TRBJ2-1 . TRBV7-7 TRBD2 TGTGCCAGCAGCCTGGGTGGCGGGGGGTACAATGAGCAGTTCTTC CASSLGGGGYNEQFF
TRBJ2-7 . TRBV5-5 . TGTGCCAGCAGCTTGTATGACGACGAGCAGTACTTC CASSLYDDEQYF
TRBJ1-4 . TRBV7-2 TRBD1 TGTGCCAGCAGCTTGGGACAGGGGAGTGAAAAACTGTTTTTT CASSLGQGSEKLFF
TRBJ2-2 . TRBV7-2 . TGTGCCAGCAGCTTAGAGGCCCGGACCGGGGAGCTGTTTTTT CASSLEARTGELFF
TRBJ2-7 . TRBV30 . TGTGCCTCCAGAAACCCTGGGTACGAGCAGTACTTC CASRNPGYEQYF
TRBJ1-4 . TRBV6-5 TRBD1 TGTGCCAGCAGACGGACAGGGCTGGATGAAAAACTGTTTTTT CASRRTGLDEKLFF
TRBJ2-3 . TRBV11-2 TRBD2 TGTGCCAGCAGCTTAGATAGTAGGGCGGGAGGCACAGATACGCAGTATTTT CASSLDSRAGGTDTQYF
TRBJ1-2 . TRBV5-6 TRBD1 TGTGCCAGCAGCTCCTGGGTGGGGACAGGGCCCGGTGGCTACACCTTC CASSSWVGTGPGGYTF
TRBJ1-1 . TRBV30 . TGTGCCTGGAATCGTCCCCCTGGATCCGCCACTGAAGCTTTCTTT CAWNRPPGSATEAFF
TRBJ1-1 . TRBV7-2 . TGTGCCAGCAGCTTAGAAACGTCGAACACTGAAGCTTTCTTT CASSLETSNTEAFF
TRBJ1-2 . TRBV7-9 TRBD1 TGTGCCAGCAGCTTAGTGGTGGGACAGAGTTATGGCTACACCTTC CASSLVVGQSYGYTF
TRBJ2-2 . TRBV6-9 . TGTGCCAGCAGACGGACAGCCAACACCGGGGAGCTGTTTTTT CASRRTANTGELFF
TRBJ1-1 . TRBV6-5 . TGTGCCAGCAGTTACTCTCTAGGGGAGTTGAACACTGAAGCTTTCTTT CASSYSLGELNTEAFF
TRBJ1-1 . TRBV7-2 . TGTGCCAGCAGCCGGGACCCAGGGAACACTGAAGCTTTCTTT CASSRDPGNTEAFF
TRBJ1-2 . TRBV7-9 . TGTGCCAGCAGCTTAGACAGCTTCTATGGCTACACCTTC CASSLDSFYGYTF